This is a list of T cell receptor beta chains from one sample in a study of tumor T cells in aggressive B-cell lymphoma. Profiled with immunoSEQ multiplex PCR; TCRdb holds only in-frame clones, not every one. The listing contains approximately 100 clones. Material for sequencing was tumor tissue. Receptor source: an adult with diffuse large B cell lymphoma. CDR3s leave out the opening cysteine and the closing phenylalanine or tryptophan.

V gene,J gene,CDR3 length,CDR3 protein
TRBV7-9,TRBJ2-1,11,ASSLARRDEQF
TRBV7-8,TRBJ1-5,14,VSSLVGDRGNQPQH
TRBV2,TRBJ1-3,12,ASLGETYGNTIY
TRBV29-1,TRBJ1-2,10,SVVGTGYGYT
TRBV5-1,TRBJ1-1,11,ASRADSTLVAF
TRBV29-1,TRBJ2-5,10,SAGAGLSEQY
TRBV7-9,TRBJ2-7,10,ASSRTDYEQY
TRBV27,TRBJ2-5,11,ASSVQSQETQY
TRBV6-5,TRBJ2-1,13,ASSSQGRGGYEQF
TRBV12-5,TRBJ2-7,13,ASGSQAVYPYEQY
TRBV18,TRBJ2-3,12,ASSPRGGADTQY
TRBV6-1,TRBJ1-3,11,ASSGQGRNTIY
TRBV9,TRBJ2-5,13,ASSGTSGVAETQY
TRBV7-6,TRBJ2-7,13,ASSLGHRGNYEQY
TRBV5-6,TRBJ2-5,13,ASSFWEGGQETQY
TRBV5-1,TRBJ2-1,13,ASSETGASYNEQF
TRBV6-5,TRBJ2-7,11,ASSWGGKYEQY
TRBV18,TRBJ1-1,13,ASSPMGQQNTEAF
TRBV7-9,TRBJ1-2,11,ASSLTANYGYT
TRBV9,TRBJ2-2,14,ASSVVQDLNTGELF
TRBV7-9,TRBJ2-2,11,ASTPPITGELF
TRBV7-9,TRBJ2-5,12,ASRSDRGQETQY
TRBV7-3,TRBJ2-7,11,ASSLEAGYEQY
TRBV4-2,TRBJ2-3,13,ASSGGAAHTDTQY
TRBV4-1,TRBJ2-1,14,ASSFREGQGTNEQF
TRBV18,TRBJ2-5,11,ASSPTNGKTQY
TRBV11-2,TRBJ2-2,13,ASRDGGSYTGELF
TRBV27,TRBJ2-1,14,ASSPLGLAGTNEQF
TRBV19,TRBJ2-2,13,ASSIEIRVTGELF
TRBV5-1,TRBJ2-3,18,ASSQGLSVGLAGHTDTQY
TRBV29-1,TRBJ2-2,12,SVLQSSNTGELF
TRBV7-8,TRBJ1-5,14,ASSLVGDRGNQPQH
TRBV7-2,TRBJ2-1,14,ASSLVGGGKRNEQF
TRBV18,TRBJ2-3,14,ASSPQTATSTDTQY
TRBV7-2,TRBJ2-7,10,ASSSTGVEQY
TRBV6-5,TRBJ2-3,12,ASSRTGSTDTQY
TRBV19,TRBJ2-2,13,ASSGDRVNTGELF
TRBV28,TRBJ1-1,11,ASSLSRGRRAF
TRBV4-1,TRBJ2-7,15,ASSQGPPSQGAHEQY
TRBV15,TRBJ1-1,11,ATSQGWNIEAF
TRBV28,TRBJ2-7,12,ASSLNRPPYEQY
TRBV7-6,TRBJ1-3,12,ASSFTGSGNTIY
TRBV4-1,TRBJ2-3,14,ASSQPGLAFADTQY
TRBV18,TRBJ1-1,13,ASSSTGHQNTEAF
TRBV7-9,TRBJ2-5,12,ASRSDRVQETQY
TRBV9,TRBJ2-2,15,ASSSLRASGSTGELF
TRBV4-1,TRBJ1-2,13,ANRKGQGNSYGYT
TRBV14,TRBJ1-4,13,ASSPTQATNEKLF
TRBV9,TRBJ2-5,14,ASSGLAGGPGETQY